This T cell receptor (beta chain) comes out of a study of T cell responses to AZD1222 COVID-19 vaccine. Whole-study results and caveats: Vaccine-associated CD4 TCRs spanned spike, dominant at 160-218 and 743-854.

Using immunoSEQ multiplex PCR, the repertoire was profiled, and TCRdb retains in-frame clones only, with some absent. This sample has over 100,000 clones, with 80% to 90% found just once. Concerning this clone itself: What it recognizes is unknown.

CDR1 MNHEY and CDR2 SMNVEV come from the germline V gene (reference sequence). The CDR3 is 15 amino acids. Trimming cost V 2 bases and J 2 bases, with 10 bases left between them. The sample in question was peripheral blood, obtained on day 0 of AZD1222 vaccination. This TCR came from an adult in good health. The J gene is TRBJ2-1, the V gene TRBV27; D is unresolved. CDR3 residues: CASSLGVGPYNEQFF. The DNA of the CDR3 is TGTGCCAGCAGTTTAGGTGTTGGGCCCTACAATGAGCAGTTCTTC.